Included here is one TCR beta chain sequence, with context. Its antigen is currently unknown. The PCR had 60 Vbeta and 13 Jbeta primers. Sequencing used immunoSEQ multiplex PCR; TCRdb keeps in-frame clones, though not all of them. The sample contains some 91,000 clones, around nine tenths of which appear only once. The sample belongs to a study of cytomegalovirus exposure and HLA in healthy donors. Findings of the study overall: Among the most significant clusters, several appeared linked to common viral pathogens in a later analysis.

Germline CDR1 LNHDA, CDR2 SQIVND (reference sequence). V gave up 5 bases and J gave up 7 bases; unmatched junction bases: 7. CDR3 length equals 16 residues. The V gene is TRBV19, the J gene TRBJ2-1, with TRBD2 matching 14 bases. The TCR was taken from a man aged 30-40 years in good health and CMV-seropositive. Material: PBMCs. Here the CDR3 DNA reads TGTGCCAGTAGTGCCGGTGGGACTAGCGGGAGTAATGAGCAGTTCTTC. Protein product: CASSAGGTSGSNEQFF. The full variable domain, completed using reference TRBV19 and TRBJ2-1, is DGGITQSPKYLFRKEGQNVTLSCEQNLNHDAMYWYRQDPGQGLRLIYYSQIVNDFQKGDIAEGYSVSREKKESFPLTVTSAQKNPTAFYLCASSAGGTSGSNEQFFGPGTRLTVL.